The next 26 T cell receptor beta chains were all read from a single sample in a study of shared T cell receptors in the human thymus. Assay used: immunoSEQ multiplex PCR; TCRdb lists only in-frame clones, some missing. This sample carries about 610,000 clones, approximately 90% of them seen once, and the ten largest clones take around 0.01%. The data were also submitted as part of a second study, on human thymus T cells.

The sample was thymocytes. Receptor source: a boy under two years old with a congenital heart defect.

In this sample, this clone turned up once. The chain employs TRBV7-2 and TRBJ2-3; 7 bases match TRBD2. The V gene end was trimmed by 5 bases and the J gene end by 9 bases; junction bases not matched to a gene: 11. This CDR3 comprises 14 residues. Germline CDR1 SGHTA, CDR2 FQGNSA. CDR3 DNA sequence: TGTGCCAGCAGCGCCCGCCATCAGCGGGAAACGCAGTATTTT. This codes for CASSARHQRETQYF. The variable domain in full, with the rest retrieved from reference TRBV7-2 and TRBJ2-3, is GAGVSQSPSNKVTEKGKDVELRCDPISGHTALYWYRQSLGQGLEFLIYFQGNSAPDKSGLPSDRFSAERTGGSVSTLTIQRTQQEDSAVYLCASSARHQRETQYFGPGTRLTVL.

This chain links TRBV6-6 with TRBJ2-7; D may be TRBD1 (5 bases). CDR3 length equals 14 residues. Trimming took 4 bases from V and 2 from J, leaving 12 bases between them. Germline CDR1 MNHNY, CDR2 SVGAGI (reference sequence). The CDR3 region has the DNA TGTGCCAGCAGTTCCCTAGGGGCAACCTACGAGCAGTACTTC. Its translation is CASSSLGATYEQYF.

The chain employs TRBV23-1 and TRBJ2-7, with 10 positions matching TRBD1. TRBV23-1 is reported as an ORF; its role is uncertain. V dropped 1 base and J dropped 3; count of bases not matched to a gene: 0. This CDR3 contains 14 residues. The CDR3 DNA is TGCGCCAGCAGTCAATGGACAGGGGGCTACGAGCAGTACTTC. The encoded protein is CASSQWTGGYEQYF.

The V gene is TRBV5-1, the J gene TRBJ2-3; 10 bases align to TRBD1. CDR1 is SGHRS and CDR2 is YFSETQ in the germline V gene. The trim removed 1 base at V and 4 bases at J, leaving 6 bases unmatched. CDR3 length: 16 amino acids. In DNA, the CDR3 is TGCGCCAGCAGCTTGTTGGGACAGGGGCCTTCAGATACGCAGTATTTT. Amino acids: CASSLLGQGPSDTQYF.

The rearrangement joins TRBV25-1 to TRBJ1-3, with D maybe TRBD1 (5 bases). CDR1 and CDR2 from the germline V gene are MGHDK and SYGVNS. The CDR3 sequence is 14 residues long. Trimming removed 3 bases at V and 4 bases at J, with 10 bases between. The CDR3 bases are TGTGCCAGCAGTGATGATGGGGCGGGAAACACCATATATTTT. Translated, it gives CASSDDGAGNTIYF.

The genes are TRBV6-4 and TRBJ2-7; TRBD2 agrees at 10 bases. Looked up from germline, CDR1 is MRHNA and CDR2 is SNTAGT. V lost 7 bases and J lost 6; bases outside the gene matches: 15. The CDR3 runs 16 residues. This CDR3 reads CASKGCVLAGVGEQYF. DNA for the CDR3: TGTGCCAGCAAGGGGTGTGTCCTAGCGGGAGTAGGCGAGCAGTACTTC.

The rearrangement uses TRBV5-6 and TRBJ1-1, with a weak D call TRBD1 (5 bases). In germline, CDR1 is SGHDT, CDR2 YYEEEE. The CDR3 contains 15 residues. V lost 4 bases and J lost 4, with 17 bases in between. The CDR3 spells CASSPGGATGTEAFF. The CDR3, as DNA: TGTGCCAGCAGCCCCGGAGGGGCCACGGGCACTGAAGCTTTCTTT.

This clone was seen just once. The CDR3 DNA reads TGTGCCAGCAGCCCCCGACAGGGGGGCGGCTATGGCTACACCTTC. It yields the protein CASSPRQGGGYGYTF. This chain connects TRBV7-9 to TRBJ1-2; 9 bases align to TRBD1. The germline gives CDR1 SEHNR, CDR2 FQNEAQ (reference sequence). The J segment lost 4 bases and the V segment lost 5 bases, leaving 8 bases of the junction unmatched. The CDR3 has 15 amino acids.

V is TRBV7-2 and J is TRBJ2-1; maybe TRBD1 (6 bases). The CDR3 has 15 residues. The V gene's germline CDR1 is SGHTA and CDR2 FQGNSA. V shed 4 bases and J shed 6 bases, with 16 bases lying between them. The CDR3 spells CASSSNNRDTNEQFF. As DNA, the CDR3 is TGTGCCAGCAGCTCTAATAACCGGGACACCAATGAGCAGTTCTTC.

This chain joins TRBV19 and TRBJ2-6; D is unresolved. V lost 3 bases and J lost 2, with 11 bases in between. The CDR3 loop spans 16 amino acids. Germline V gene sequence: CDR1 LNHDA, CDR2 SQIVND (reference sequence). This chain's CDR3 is CASSISPPPGANVLTF. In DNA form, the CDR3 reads TGTGCCAGTAGTATTTCCCCTCCCCCTGGGGCCAACGTCCTGACTTTC. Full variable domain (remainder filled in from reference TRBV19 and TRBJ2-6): DGGITQSPKYLFRKEGQNVTLSCEQNLNHDAMYWYRQDPGQGLRLIYYSQIVNDFQKGDIAEGYSVSREKKESFPLTVTSAQKNPTAFYLCASSISPPPGANVLTFGAGSRLTVL.

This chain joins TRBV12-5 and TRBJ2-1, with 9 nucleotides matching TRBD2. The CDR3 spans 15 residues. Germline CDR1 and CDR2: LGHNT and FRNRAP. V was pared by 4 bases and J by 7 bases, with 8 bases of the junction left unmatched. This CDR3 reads CASGSISGSSNEQFF. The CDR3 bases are TGTGCTAGTGGTTCCATTAGCGGGAGTTCGAATGAGCAGTTCTTC.

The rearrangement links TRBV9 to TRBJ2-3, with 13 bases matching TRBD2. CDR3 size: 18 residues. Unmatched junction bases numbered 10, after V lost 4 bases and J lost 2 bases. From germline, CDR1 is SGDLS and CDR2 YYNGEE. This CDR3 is CASSRTSGSWGATDTQYF. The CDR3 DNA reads TGTGCCAGCAGCCGGACTAGCGGGAGTTGGGGGGCCACAGATACGCAGTATTTT. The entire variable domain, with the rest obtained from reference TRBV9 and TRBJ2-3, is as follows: DSGVTQTPKHLITATGQRVTLRCSPRSGDLSVYWYQQSLDQGLQFLIQYYNGEERAKGNILERFSAQQFPDLHSELNLSSLELGDSALYFCASSRTSGSWGATDTQYFGPGTRLTVL.

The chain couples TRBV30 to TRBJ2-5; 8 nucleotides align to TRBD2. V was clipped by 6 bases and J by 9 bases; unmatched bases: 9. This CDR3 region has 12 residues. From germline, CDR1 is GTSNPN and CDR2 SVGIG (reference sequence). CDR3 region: CACAWAGGPQYF. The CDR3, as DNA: TGTGCCTGTGCTTGGGCGGGAGGTCCCCAGTACTTC.

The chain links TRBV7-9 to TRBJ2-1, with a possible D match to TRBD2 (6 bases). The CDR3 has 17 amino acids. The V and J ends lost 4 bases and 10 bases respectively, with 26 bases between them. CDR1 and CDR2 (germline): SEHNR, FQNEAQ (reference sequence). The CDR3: CASSSPFAGTSPGEQFF. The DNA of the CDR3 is TGTGCCAGCAGCTCACCTTTTGCGGGAACGTCCCCCGGCGAGCAGTTCTTC.

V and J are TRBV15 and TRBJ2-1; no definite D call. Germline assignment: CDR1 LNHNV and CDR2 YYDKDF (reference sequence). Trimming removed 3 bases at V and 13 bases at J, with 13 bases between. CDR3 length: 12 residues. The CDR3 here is CATSSLYLPQFF. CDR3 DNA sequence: TGTGCCACCAGCAGCTTATATCTTCCCCAGTTCTTC.

CDR3 sequence (DNA): TGTGCCAGCAGTACTACGGGACTTTATATTTCCTACGAGCAGTACTTC. As protein: CASSTTGLYISYEQYF. The genes are TRBV27 and TRBJ2-7, with a tentative D call TRBD2 (6 bases). The CDR3 consists of 16 residues. Trimming stripped 5 bases from V and 1 base from J, with 18 bases between. Germline CDR1 is MNHEY and CDR2 is SMNVEV (reference sequence).

The CDR3 reads CASRRTDLTGELFF. In DNA, the CDR3 is TGTGCCAGCAGGCGGACAGACCTCACCGGGGAGCTGTTTTTT. This sequence joins TRBV27 and TRBJ2-2; tentative D call: TRBD1 (6 bases). The CDR3 length is 14 residues. The germline V and J ends were trimmed by 6 bases and 4 bases, with 12 bases remaining between them. From germline, CDR1 is MNHEY and CDR2 SMNVEV (reference sequence).

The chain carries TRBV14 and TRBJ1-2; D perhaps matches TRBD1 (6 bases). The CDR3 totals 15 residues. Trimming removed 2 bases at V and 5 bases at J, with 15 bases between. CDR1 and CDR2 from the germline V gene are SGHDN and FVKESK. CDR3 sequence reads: CASSQRPGQAYGYTF. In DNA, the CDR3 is TGTGCCAGCAGCCAAAGACCGGGACAAGCGTATGGCTACACCTTC. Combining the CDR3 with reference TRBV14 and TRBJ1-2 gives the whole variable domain EAGVTQFPSHSVIEKGQTVTLRCDPISGHDNLYWYRRVMGKEIKFLLHFVKESKQDESGMPNNRFLAERTGGTYSTLKVQPAELEDSGVYFCASSQRPGQAYGYTFGSGTRLTVV.

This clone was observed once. CDR3 residues: CAISESLGRGDEQFF. The DNA of the CDR3 is TGTGCCATCAGTGAGTCCTTGGGCCGCGGGGATGAGCAGTTCTTC. The chain couples TRBV10-3 to TRBJ2-1; TRBD2 is a possible D gene (6 bases). The germline V gene encodes CDR1 ENHRY and CDR2 SYGVKD. The CDR3 spans 15 residues. Trimming removed 0 bases from V and 8 bases from J, with 14 bases in between.

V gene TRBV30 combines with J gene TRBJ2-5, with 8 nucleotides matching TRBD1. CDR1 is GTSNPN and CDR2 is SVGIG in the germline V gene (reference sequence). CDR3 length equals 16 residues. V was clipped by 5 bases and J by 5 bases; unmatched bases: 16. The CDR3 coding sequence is TGTGCCTGGGGTCCCGACCCCGACAGGGGTGGCGAGACCCAGTACTTC. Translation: CAWGPDPDRGGETQYF. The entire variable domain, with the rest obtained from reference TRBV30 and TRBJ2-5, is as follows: SQTIHQWPATLVQPVGSPLSLECTVEGTSNPNLYWYRQAAGRGLQLLFYSVGIGQISSEVPQNLSASRPQDRQFILSSKKLLLSDSGFYLCAWGPDPDRGGETQYFGPGTRLLVL.

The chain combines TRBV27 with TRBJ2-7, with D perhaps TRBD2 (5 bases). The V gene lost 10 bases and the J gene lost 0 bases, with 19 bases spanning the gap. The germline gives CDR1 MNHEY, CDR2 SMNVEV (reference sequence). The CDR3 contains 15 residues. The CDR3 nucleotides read TGTGCCACACTACCGGAGGAGCCAGGCTCCTACGAGCAGTACTTC. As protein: CATLPEEPGSYEQYF.

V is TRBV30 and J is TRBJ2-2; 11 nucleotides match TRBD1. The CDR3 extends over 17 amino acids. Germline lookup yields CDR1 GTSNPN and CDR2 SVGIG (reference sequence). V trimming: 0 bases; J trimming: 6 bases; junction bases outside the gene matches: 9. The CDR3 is CAWSVKARDRGSGELFF. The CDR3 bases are TGTGCCTGGAGTGTAAAGGCCCGGGACAGGGGGTCCGGGGAGCTGTTTTTT.

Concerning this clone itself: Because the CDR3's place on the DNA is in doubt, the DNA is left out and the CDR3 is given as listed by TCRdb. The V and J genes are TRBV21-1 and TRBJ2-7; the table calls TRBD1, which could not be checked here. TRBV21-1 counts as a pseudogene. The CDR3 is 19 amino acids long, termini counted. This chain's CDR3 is CASSKGVGQGSLVSYEQYF.

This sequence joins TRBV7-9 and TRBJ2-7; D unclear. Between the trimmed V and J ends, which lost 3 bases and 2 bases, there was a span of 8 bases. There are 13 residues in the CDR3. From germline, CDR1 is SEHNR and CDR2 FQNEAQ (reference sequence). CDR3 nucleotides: TGTGCCAGCAGCTTTCAGGAAACCTACGAGCAGTACTTC. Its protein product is CASSFQETYEQYF.

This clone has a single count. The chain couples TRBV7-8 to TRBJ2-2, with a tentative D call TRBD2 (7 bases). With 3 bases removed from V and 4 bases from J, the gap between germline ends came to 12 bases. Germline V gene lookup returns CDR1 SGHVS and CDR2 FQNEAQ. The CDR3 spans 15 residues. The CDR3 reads CASSFRGGITGELFF. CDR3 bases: TGTGCCAGCAGCTTTAGGGGGGGGATCACCGGGGAGCTGTTTTTT.

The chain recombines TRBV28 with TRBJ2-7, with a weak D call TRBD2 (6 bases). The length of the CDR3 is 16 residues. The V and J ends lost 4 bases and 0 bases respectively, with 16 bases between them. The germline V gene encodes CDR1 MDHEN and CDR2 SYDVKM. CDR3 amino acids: CASSSYRDFRSYEQYF. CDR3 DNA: TGTGCCAGCAGTTCCTACCGGGACTTTCGCTCCTACGAGCAGTACTTC.